The 15 T cell receptor beta chains in this list originate from one sample, sequenced in a study of OX40 agonist ivuxolimab in advanced cancers. The assay was immunoSEQ multiplex PCR, and TCRdb's table has in-frame clones only and misses some. Of 70,000 to 85,000 clones in the sample, around 85% are singletons; the top ten hold less than 6.5%. Sequences were derived from CD4+ or CD8+ T cells sorted from blood, sampled in a trial of the OX40 agonist ivuxolimab. The receptor source for this set is an adult with an advanced solid tumor such as melanoma, head and neck, liver or kidney cancer.

CDR3 loop: CASSFGRTGELFF. The CDR3 DNA sequence: TGTGCCAGCAGCTTCGGTAGAACCGGGGAGCTGTTTTTT. The rearrangement links TRBV7-9 to TRBJ2-2; no clear D gene. CDR1 and CDR2 from the germline V gene are SEHNR and FQNEAQ (reference sequence). CDR3 size: 13 residues. V gave up 3 bases and J gave up 5 bases, with 7 bases separating them. The complete variable domain, with remaining parts taken from reference TRBV7-9 and TRBJ2-2, reads DTGVSQNPRHKITKRGQNVTFRCDPISEHNRLYWYRQTLGQGPEFLTYFQNEAQLEKSRLLSDRFSAERPKGSFSTLEIQRTEQGDSAMYLCASSFGRTGELFFGEGSRLTVL.

V usage is TRBV5-8 and J usage is TRBJ1-2, with 8 bases fitting TRBD1. This CDR3 is 14 amino acids long. With V trimmed by 1 base and J by 8 bases, 7 bases remained unmatched. Germline CDR1 reads SGHTS; CDR2 reads YDEGEE. In DNA form, the CDR3 reads TGTGCCAGCAGCTTGTCCAGGGGGCGGGAAGGCTACACCTTC. It encodes CASSLSRGREGYTF.

The rearrangement uses TRBV7-2 and TRBJ2-2, with D possibly matching TRBD1 (7 bases). Looked up from germline, CDR1 is SGHTA and CDR2 is FQGNSA. The V and J ends lost 1 base and 8 bases respectively, with 17 bases between them. The CDR3 is 16 residues long. CDR3 nucleotide sequence: TGTGCCAGCAGCTTAGTGTTAGGGGGCGGGAAAGGGGAGCTGTTTTTT. The encoded protein is CASSLVLGGGKGELFF.

In its sample, this clone was seen once. The rearrangement joins TRBV5-6 to TRBJ1-2; D is perhaps TRBD1 (5 bases). This CDR3 is 15 amino acids long. The germline gives CDR1 SGHDT, CDR2 YYEEEE. The V end was cut by 2 bases, the J end by 4 bases, with 15 bases between. The CDR3 here is CASSFFGGESYGYTF. The CDR3 coding sequence is TGTGCCAGCAGCTTTTTCGGGGGAGAGAGCTATGGCTACACCTTC.

The chain carries TRBV2 and TRBJ2-7; TRBD1 might be the D (6 bases). V lost 8 bases, J lost 2 bases, and 13 bases lay in between. The CDR3 loop spans 13 amino acids. Germline V gives CDR1 SNHLY, CDR2 FYNNEI. As DNA, the CDR3 is TGTGCCAGCGGAAAGACAGGAACCTACGAGCAGTACTTC. The encoded protein is CASGKTGTYEQYF.

The gene calls are TRBV15 and TRBJ2-2; TRBD1 matches at 10 bases. V shed 5 bases and J 10 bases; nucleotides not matched to a gene: 7. From germline, CDR1 is LNHNV and CDR2 YYDKDF (reference sequence). This CDR3 is built from 14 residues. The DNA for the CDR3 is TGTGCCACCAGCCGATATGGGACAGGGGAGGAGCTGTTTTTT. This translates into CATSRYGTGEELFF.

The chain carries TRBV11-3 and TRBJ1-2; D remains ambiguous. In germline, CDR1 is SGHNT, CDR2 YENEEA. Trimming removed 0 bases at V and 3 bases at J, with 17 bases between. This CDR3 comprises 17 residues. The CDR3 spells CASSLDPRKLLDYGYTF. The DNA for the CDR3 is TGTGCCAGCAGCTTAGATCCTAGAAAGCTCCTGGACTATGGCTACACCTTC.

The rearrangement uses TRBV28 and TRBJ1-2; the match to TRBD1 covers 7 bases. The CDR3 has 15 residues. Germline CDR1 reads MDHEN; CDR2 reads SYDVKM. V lost 5 bases, J lost 4 bases, and 10 bases stayed unmatched. The DNA for the CDR3 is TGTGCCAGCAGTGGGGGGCGGCAGGGGGTCTATGGCTACACCTTC. Protein sequence: CASSGGRQGVYGYTF.

This clone was seen a single time. The genes are TRBV30 and TRBJ2-3, with D perhaps matching TRBD2 (6 bases). V was shortened by 2 bases and J by 5 bases, with 14 bases between the two germline ends. Germline values: CDR1 GTSNPN, CDR2 SVGIG (reference sequence). This CDR3 comprises 14 residues. CDR3 in amino acids: CAWSLASVGDTQYF. CDR3 coding DNA: TGTGCCTGGAGTCTGGCTAGCGTAGGAGATACGCAGTATTTT.

The J gene is TRBJ2-7, the V gene TRBV4-3, with 8 bases lining up with TRBD1. V shed 3 bases, J shed 9 bases, and the junction held 7 bases outside the gene matches. The CDR3 has 13 residues. Germline CDR1 and CDR2: LGHNA and YSLEER. CDR3 sequence (DNA): TGCGCCAGCAGCCAGGAACGCCAGGGGGCGCAGTACTTC. Its translation: CASSQERQGAQYF.

With respect to this clone: Other DNA sequences within the sample encode an identical CDR3. This sequence joins TRBV4-3 and TRBJ1-6, with 9 bases fitting TRBD1. The germline CDR1 and CDR2 sequences are LGHNA and YSLEER. V gave up 3 bases and J gave up 6 bases; unmatched junction bases: 6. The CDR3 is made up of 16 amino acids. For the CDR3, the DNA is TGCGCCAGCAGCCAGGACCGGGACAGGGTTAATTCACCCCTCCACTTT. This sequence encodes CASSQDRDRVNSPLHF.

This sequence joins TRBV10-3 and TRBJ1-2; D gene unclear. The CDR3 covers 12 residues. CDR1 is ENHRY and CDR2 is SYGVKD in the germline V gene. The germline V and J ends were trimmed by 3 bases and 0 bases, with 2 bases remaining between them. This chain's CDR3 is CAISEPNYGYTF. CDR3 DNA sequence: TGTGCCATCAGTGAACCTAACTATGGCTACACCTTC.

This clone appeared once. This chain joins TRBV9 and TRBJ2-3; tentatively, D is TRBD2 (6 bases). The CDR3 length is 13 residues. Trimming took 0 bases from V and 7 from J, leaving 9 bases between them. In germline, CDR1 is SGDLS, CDR2 YYNGEE. CDR3 sequence (DNA): TGTGCCAGCAGCGTAGCTCGGGGGAATACGCAGTATTTT. This gives the protein CASSVARGNTQYF.

The rearrangement links TRBV19 to TRBJ1-2; possibly TRBD1 for D (5 bases). V dropped 3 bases and J dropped 0 bases, with 11 bases sitting between them. The CDR3 sequence is 15 residues long. The germline CDR1 and CDR2 sequences are LNHDA and SQIVND (reference sequence). The CDR3 sequence: CASSMVQGANYGYTF. The CDR3, as DNA: TGTGCCAGTAGTATGGTTCAGGGAGCTAACTATGGCTACACCTTC.

This chain joins TRBV28 and TRBJ2-1; no clear D. V lost 6 bases, J lost 4 bases, and 28 bases lay in between. The CDR3 consists of 19 residues. Germline V CDR1 and CDR2: MDHEN, SYDVKM. CDR3 nucleotide sequence: TGTGCCAGCAGCCATCATTCAGTGGGGAACACGTCCCAATACAATGAGCAGTTCTTC. Translation: CASSHHSVGNTSQYNEQFF.